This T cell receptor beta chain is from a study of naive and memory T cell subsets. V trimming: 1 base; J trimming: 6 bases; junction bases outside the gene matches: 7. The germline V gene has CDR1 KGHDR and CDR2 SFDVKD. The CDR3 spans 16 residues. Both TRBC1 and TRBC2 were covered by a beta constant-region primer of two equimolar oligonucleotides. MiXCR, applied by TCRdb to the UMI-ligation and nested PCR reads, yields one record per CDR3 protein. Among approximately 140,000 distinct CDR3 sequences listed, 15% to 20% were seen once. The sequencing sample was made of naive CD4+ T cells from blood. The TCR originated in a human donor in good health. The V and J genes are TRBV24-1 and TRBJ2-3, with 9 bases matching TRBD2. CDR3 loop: CATSDLGIAGADTQYF. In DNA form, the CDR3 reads TGTGCCACCAGTGATTTAGGAATAGCGGGAGCGGATACGCAGTATTTT.